Below are 25 T cell receptor beta chains sequenced from a single sample in a study of spatial heterogeneity in lung cancer. This sample's time point: sample taken at primary tumor resection. TCRdb reanalysed the 5' RACE reads using MiXCR and keeps one entry per CDR3 protein. The table includes fewer than 65,000 distinct CDR3 sequences, approximately 6.3% detected once. The material was PBMCs, obtained at surgery. The receptors were gathered from a female donor with early-stage non-small cell lung cancer.

The chain employs TRBV5-1 and TRBJ2-7, with TRBD1 as a possible D gene (5 bases). This CDR3 spans 15 amino acids. Germline assignment: CDR1 SGHRS and CDR2 YFSETQ. V lost 3 bases and J lost 3, with 16 bases in between. The CDR3 DNA reads TGCGCCAGCAGCTGGGCGCCAGGGCAAAACTACGAGCAGTACGTC. It encodes CASSWAPGQNYEQYV.

This clonotype was seen ten or more times. J is TRBJ2-7 and V is TRBV6-6, with 8 bases aligning to TRBD1. The CDR3 extends over 14 amino acids. Trimming cost V 5 bases and J 7 bases; bases outside gene matches: 10. CDR1 is MNHNY, CDR2 SVGAGI, per germline (reference sequence). Written as DNA, the CDR3 is TGTGCCAGCAGTCAGTCGGACAGGGAAGGGGAGCAGTACGTC. Translating gives CASSQSDREGEQYV.

This chain connects TRBV29-1 to TRBJ2-2; TRBD1 agrees at 9 bases. J was trimmed by 4 bases and V by 5 bases; bases with no gene match: 5. The CDR3 extends over 14 amino acids. Germline V lookup: CDR1 SQVTM, CDR2 ANQGSEA. Here the CDR3 DNA reads TGCAGCGTTTCCCGGGACAGGGCCACCGGGGAGCTGTTTTTT. Translated, it gives CSVSRDRATGELFF.

The sample holds many counts of this clonotype. The V and J genes are TRBV29-1 and TRBJ2-7, with D possibly being TRBD2 (7 bases). V was trimmed by 6 bases and J by 2 bases, leaving 26 bases between them. This CDR3 has 17 residues. Looked up from germline, CDR1 is SQVTM and CDR2 is ANQGSEA. The chain's CDR3 is CSVGGGDPEARPYEQYF. The CDR3 bases are TGCAGCGTGGGCGGGGGCGACCCGGAGGCTAGGCCCTACGAGCAGTACTTC.

The J gene is TRBJ2-7, the V gene TRBV29-1; 9 nucleotides line up with TRBD1. Trimming cost V 4 bases and J 5 bases; bases outside gene matches: 6. This CDR3 is built from 13 residues. Per the germline V gene, CDR1 is SQVTM and CDR2 is ANQGSEA. CDR3 DNA: TGCAGCGTTGTGGGACAGGGTGTCCACGAGCAGTACTTC. Its protein is CSVVGQGVHEQYF.

This clonotype was observed many times. The chain carries TRBV20-1 and TRBJ1-2, with D maybe TRBD1 (6 bases). The CDR3 totals 14 residues. Germline V lookup: CDR1 DFQATT, CDR2 SNEGSKA (reference sequence). The V end lost 1 base, the J end lost 6 bases, and 15 bases lay between the germline ends. The CDR3 here is CSARAFPRGDGYTF. The DNA for the CDR3 is TGCAGTGCTAGAGCTTTCCCCAGGGGAGATGGCTACACCTTC.

The table lists this clonotype with a few counts. The chain links TRBV9 to TRBJ2-2, with D perhaps TRBD1 or TRBD2 (6 bases each). Germline loops: CDR1 SGDLS, CDR2 YYNGEE. The CDR3 has 13 residues. Between the trimmed V and J ends, which lost 4 bases and 6 bases, there was a span of 10 bases. CDR3 coding DNA: TGTGCCAGCAGCCGTAGGGGGGCCGGGGAGCTGTTTTTT. Translation: CASSRRGAGELFF.

In its sample, this clonotype was seen many times. The V gene is TRBV5-1, the J gene TRBJ2-2; 7 bases match TRBD1. V trimming: 1 base; J trimming: 0 bases; junction bases outside the gene matches: 3. This CDR3 has 16 amino acids. Germline V CDR1 and CDR2: SGHRS, YFSETQ. CDR3 DNA: TGCGCCAGCAGCTTGAGGGGGCTTTCGAACACCGGGGAGCTGTTTTTT. It translates to CASSLRGLSNTGELFF.

This clonotype was counted only a few times. The chain links TRBV20-1 to TRBJ2-1; D unresolved. V gave up 6 bases and J gave up 5 bases, with 26 bases separating them. This CDR3 is built from 17 residues. Germline CDR1 is DFQATT and CDR2 is SNEGSKA (reference sequence). The CDR3, as DNA: TGCAGTGCCGTTAACCCACTCACCCCCCGCCCCGACAATGAGCAGTTCTTC. Its translation: CSAVNPLTPRPDNEQFF.

This clonotype was detected a few times. The rearrangement joins TRBV28 to TRBJ2-7; 11 bases agree with TRBD1. The CDR3 has 14 amino acids. Trimming at V came to 7 bases and at J to 2 bases, leaving 4 bases not matched to a gene. Looked up from germline, CDR1 is MDHEN and CDR2 is SYDVKM. In DNA form, the CDR3 reads TGTGCCAGCACTCCGGGACAGGGGGCCTACGAGCAGTACTTC. It is translated as CASTPGQGAYEQYF. Full variable domain (rest looked up from reference TRBV28 and TRBJ2-7): DVKVTQSSRYLVKRTGEKVFLECVQDMDHENMFWYRQDPGLGLRLIYFSYDVKMKEKGDIPEGYSVSREKKERFSLILESASTNQTSMYLCASTPGQGAYEQYFGPGTRLTVT.

The table lists this clonotype with many counts. The chain employs TRBV6-5 and TRBJ1-5, with D unresolved. V lost 5 bases and J 3 bases, leaving 5 bases between the germline ends. CDR1 MNHEY and CDR2 SVGAGI come from the germline V gene. The CDR3 sequence is 12 residues long. CDR3 DNA: TGTGCCAGCAGTGGGCTCAATCAGCCCCAGCATTTT. It specifies CASSGLNQPQHF.

At least ten counts were recorded for this clonotype. This rearrangement joins TRBV12-5 to TRBJ1-4, with 8 positions matching TRBD1. The CDR3 has 15 amino acids. Germline values: CDR1 LGHNT, CDR2 FRNRAP. V lost 1 base to trimming and J lost 7 bases; unmatched junction nucleotides: 5. For the CDR3, the DNA is TGTGCTAGTGGTTTGGATGGACAGGGTTTTGAAAAACTGTTTTTT. It codes for CASGLDGQGFEKLFF.

In this sample, this clonotype turned up many times. The V and J genes are TRBV4-2 and TRBJ1-5; no firm D call. The CDR3 has 15 amino acids. V was trimmed by 0 bases and J by 0 bases, leaving 6 bases between them. Germline V gene lookup returns CDR1 LGHNA and CDR2 YNFKEQ. CDR3 sequence (DNA): TGTGCCAGCAGCCAAGAAGTGGATAGCAATCAGCCCCAGCATTTT. Its translation is CASSQEVDSNQPQHF.

This clonotype ranks as medium-sized. The V gene is TRBV28, the J gene TRBJ2-5; D is uncertain. The length of the CDR3 is 12 residues. V lost 5 bases to trimming and J lost 2 bases, with 6 bases between them. CDR1 and CDR2 (germline): MDHEN, SYDVKM. The CDR3 sequence: CASSTDQETQYF. The CDR3 DNA is TGTGCCAGCAGTACAGATCAAGAGACCCAGTACTTC.

This chain connects TRBV6-2 or TRBV6-3 to TRBJ2-3; D is perhaps TRBD2 (6 bases). V was pared by 0 bases and J by 6 bases, with 25 bases between. This CDR3 region has 19 residues. Per the germline V gene, CDR1 is MNHEY and CDR2 is SVGEGT. CDR3 sequence (DNA): TGTGCCAGCAGTTACTCGACAGTGAGCGCGGGACTCCGGCGTGATACGCAGTATTTT. It translates to CASSYSTVSAGLRRDTQYF.

This clonotype was recorded many times. This may stem from a read error, because a much larger clone lies one nucleotide away. V and J are TRBV28 and TRBJ2-3; TRBD2 matches 10 bases. The CDR3 runs 21 residues. CDR1 and CDR2 from the germline V gene are MDHEN and SYDVKM. The trim removed 5 bases at V and 1 base at J, leaving 21 bases unmatched. For the CDR3, the DNA is TGTGCCAGCAGTCCTCCGAGGGGGACTAGCGCGACTGAGGCGGGCACAGATACGCAGTATTTT. Translating gives CASSPPRGTSATEAGTDTQYF. The whole variable domain, remainder taken from reference TRBV28 and TRBJ2-3, is DVKVTQSSRYLVKRTGEKVFLECVQDMDHENMFWYRQDPGLGLRLIYFSYDVKMKEKGDIPEGYSVSREKKERFSLILESASTNQTSMYLCASSPPRGTSATEAGTDTQYFGPGTRLTVL.

This clonotype appeared many times. The J gene is TRBJ2-3, the V gene TRBV6-5, with D perhaps matching TRBD2 (5 bases). Germline CDR1 MNHEY, CDR2 SVGAGI. V lost 2 bases, J lost 9 bases, and 15 bases lay in between. CDR3 size: 14 residues. CDR3 sequence (DNA): TGTGCCAGCAGTTACACCCCTGGACTCGACACGCAGTATTTT. Translating gives CASSYTPGLDTQYF.

The chain couples TRBV11-3 to TRBJ2-7; D gene ambiguous. Trimming took off 2 bases at V and 6 bases at J, with 8 bases between the two ends. This CDR3 spans 12 amino acids. The germline V gene encodes CDR1 SGHNT and CDR2 YENEEA. The CDR3 DNA follows: TGTGCCAGCAGCTTAATCGGAGCCGAGCAGTACTTC. This encodes CASSLIGAEQYF.

This clonotype occurred many times. The chain employs TRBV6-1 and TRBJ1-2; unclear D gene. V lost 5 bases, J lost 8 bases, and 18 bases lay in between. Per the germline V gene, CDR1 is MNHNS and CDR2 is SASEGT. This CDR3 comprises 14 residues. The CDR3, as DNA: TGTGCCAGCAGTTTCGACGGTCTGTCGGAAGGCTACACCTTC. The encoded protein is CASSFDGLSEGYTF.

This clonotype was seen at least ten times. The chain joins TRBV5-6 to TRBJ2-7; D unresolved. Per germline, CDR1 SGHDT and CDR2 YYEEEE. V lost 3 bases and J lost 0, with 13 bases in between. This CDR3 spans 15 amino acids. The CDR3 sequence is CASSSPEDYSYEQYF. The DNA for the CDR3 is TGTGCCAGCAGCTCCCCAGAAGATTACTCCTACGAGCAGTACTTC.

There are many counts of this clonotype. The chain combines TRBV29-1 with TRBJ1-1, with D maybe TRBD1 (5 bases). The V gene lost 8 bases and the J gene lost 3 bases, with 13 bases spanning the gap. The CDR3 sequence is 12 residues long. The germline V gene encodes CDR1 SQVTM and CDR2 ANQGSEA. In nucleotides, the CDR3 is TGCAGCTCTGTACGACAGTACACTGAAGCTTTCTTT. This gives the protein CSSVRQYTEAFF.

V and J are TRBV12-3 or TRBV12-4 and TRBJ1-2; TRBD1 agrees at 8 bases. V shed 5 bases and J 2 bases; nucleotides not matched to a gene: 4. The CDR3 is 14 residues long. The CDR3 sequence: CASSPGDRNYGYTF. As DNA, the CDR3 is TGTGCCAGCAGTCCAGGGGACAGGAACTATGGCTACACCTTC.

The table lists this clonotype with many counts. The chain is built from TRBV7-2 and TRBJ2-2; possibly TRBD2 for D (5 bases). The CDR3 spans 15 residues. Germline CDR1 is SGHTA and CDR2 is FQGNSA. With 1 base removed from V and 4 bases from J, the gap between germline ends came to 10 bases. CDR3 DNA: TGTGCCAGCAGCTTAGGGGTGGGGAGCACCGGGGAGCTGTTTTTT. Its translation: CASSLGVGSTGELFF. Complete variable domain (other parts from reference TRBV7-2 and TRBJ2-2): GAGVSQSPSNKVTEKGKDVELRCDPISGHTALYWYRQSLGQGLEFLIYFQGNSAPDKSGLPSDRFSAERTGGSVSTLTIQRTQQEDSAVYLCASSLGVGSTGELFFGEGSRLTVL.

The chain couples TRBV5-1 to TRBJ1-4, with D possibly TRBD1 on 6 matching bases. The V end lost 4 bases, the J end lost 6 bases, and 16 bases lay between the germline ends. The germline gives CDR1 SGHRS, CDR2 YFSETQ. The CDR3 loop spans 15 amino acids. The CDR3 DNA reads as TGCGCCAGCAGCCCCCCGGGCGGGGGCGATGAAAAACTGTTTTTT. Amino acids: CASSPPGGGDEKLFF.

Many counts were recorded for this clonotype. The J gene is TRBJ1-1, the V gene TRBV6-2 or TRBV6-3, with 10 bases matching TRBD1. The CDR3 contains 16 residues. In germline, CDR1 is MNHEY, CDR2 SVGEGT. V lost 5 bases, J lost 0 bases, and 6 bases stayed unmatched. The CDR3 region has the DNA TGTGCCAGCAGTCCGTGGACAGGGGGTATGAACACTGAAGCTTTCTTT. Its translation: CASSPWTGGMNTEAFF.